This T cell receptor (beta chain) emerged from a study of regulatory T cells in long-lasting Graves disease. CDR3 regions were amplified by Arm-PCR using iRepertoire HTBI primers to build TCR beta libraries. Via MiXCR, TCRdb re-called the multiplex PCR reads, giving one row per CDR3 protein. Of about 440,000 distinct CDR3 sequences listed, roughly 15% are singletons. The CDR3 consists of 14 residues. From germline, CDR1 is SGHNT and CDR2 YYREEE (reference sequence). V lost 3 bases to trimming and J lost 1 base, with 10 bases between them. Time point here: newly diagnosed GD, antithyroid drugs for less than 3 months. Extracted RNA from PBMCs served as the source of the TCR library. These data were likewise used in another study, on T cells in Graves' hyperthyroidism and ophthalmopathy. This second study says: Patients were aged 18 to 65, had disease duration under 2 months, and had newly diagnosed hyperthyroidism. The TCR CDR3 was amplified in a first-round RT-PCR using the HTBI primer set. In the blood, most expanded thyroid clonotypes above 0.001 appeared as well. Ophthalmopathy and stable hyperthyroidism were separated by a 13 V-J model.

This receptor was obtained from a woman aged 25 to 39 with Graves disease. Sequenced material: peripheral blood mononuclear cells (PBMCs), taken at new diagnosis, from a patient treated with antithyroid drugs. The chain is built from TRBV5-4 and TRBJ2-5, with D perhaps given as TRBD1 or TRBD2 (5 bases each). CDR3 region: CASSWDRFQETQYF. The CDR3 bases are TGTGCCAGCAGCTGGGACCGGTTCCAAGAGACCCAGTACTTC.